These T cell receptor beta chains were read from a single sample in a study of T cells after yellow fever vaccination. MiXCR, run by TCRdb on the 5' RACE reads, gives a single entry per CDR3 protein. This sample has nearly 45,000 distinct CDR3 sequences; roughly 7% occur once, and the top ten carry about 15%. Sequencing used CD8+ T cells not binding an NS4B(214-222) dextramer, sorted from PBMCs, obtained 45 days after the yellow fever booster vaccination. The receptor source for this set is a man aged 25 to 45 who received the YFV17D yellow fever vaccine. Each CDR3 is given with its conserved first and last residue. The D gene is left open where the match is weak. Clone size is shown for a subset of rows, as once, few, many or a class of expanded clone.

TGTGCCAGTAGTATAGCGGGAGCTCCCTACGAGCAGTACTTC	CASSIAGAPYEQYF	few	TRBV19	TRBJ2-7	.
TGTGCCAGCAACCTCCCTGGGGGGAGGGGCACTGAAGCTTTCTTT	CASNLPGGRGTEAFF	many	TRBV11-2	TRBJ1-1	.
TGCGCCAGCAGCCAAGTTGCGACTAGCGGGCTTCAGTTCTTC	CASSQVATSGLQFF	.	TRBV4-3	TRBJ2-1	TRBD2
TGCAGTGCCCACCTTCCACTAGCGGGAGGGCAAGAGACCCAGTACTTC	CSAHLPLAGGQETQYF	.	TRBV20-1	TRBJ2-5	TRBD2
TGTGCCAGTAGTAGTGGTAGCGGGAGTACGAACGGGACCTACGAGCAGTACTTC	CASSSGSGSTNGTYEQYF	few	TRBV19	TRBJ2-7	TRBD2
TGTGCCAGCAGCAAGTCGAACACCGGGGAGCTGTTTTTT	CASSKSNTGELFF	many	TRBV25-1	TRBJ2-2	.
TGTGCCAGCGCGTTGAAAAACATTCAGTACTTC	CASALKNIQYF	many	TRBV6-2/TRBV6-3	TRBJ2-4	.
TGCAGTGCCTCAGAGGGGGGGCCCTACCCAAATAACATTCAGTACTTC	CSASEGGPYPNNIQYF	many	TRBV20-1	TRBJ2-4	.
TGCAGCGTCCTGCCGGGACAGGGAACCTACAATGAGCAGTTCTTC	CSVLPGQGTYNEQFF	many	TRBV29-1	TRBJ2-1	TRBD1
TGTGCCAGCAGCTTAGGAAGGGAACTAGTCTACGAGCAGTACTTC	CASSLGRELVYEQYF	few	TRBV7-6	TRBJ2-7	.
TGCAGTGCCCGCGGGAGATCTTCGTACGAGCAGTACTTC	CSARGRSSYEQYF	many	TRBV20-1	TRBJ2-7	TRBD2
TGTGCCAGTAGTCCACAGGTGAACACTGAAGCTTTCTTT	CASSPQVNTEAFF	many	TRBV19	TRBJ1-1	.
TGTGCCAGCAGTTACCGCGGACAGGGGATTTACAATGAGCAGTTCTTC	CASSYRGQGIYNEQFF	many	TRBV6-2/TRBV6-3	TRBJ2-1	TRBD1
TGTGCCAGCAGTCCGGACCAAGAGACCCAGTACTTC	CASSPDQETQYF	few	TRBV12-3/TRBV12-4	TRBJ2-5	.
TGCAGTGCTGGGGGGGGAACGAACACTGAAGCTTTCTTT	CSAGGGTNTEAFF	many	TRBV20-1	TRBJ1-1	.
TGTGCCAGCAGCCGGGGGGCAGAGACCCAGTACTTC	CASSRGAETQYF	few	TRBV7-6	TRBJ2-5	.
TGCGCCAGCAGCTTGGGGGGATATAGCGGGAATCAAGAGACCCAGTACTTC	CASSLGGYSGNQETQYF	many	TRBV5-1	TRBJ2-5	TRBD2
TGTGCCAGCAGCTTCAACAGGGGGAACACTGAAGCTTTCTTT	CASSFNRGNTEAFF	many	TRBV6-5	TRBJ1-1	TRBD1
TGTGCCAGCACAGATATCCGCAATGAGCAGTTCTTC	CASTDIRNEQFF	many	TRBV28	TRBJ2-1	.
TGTGCCAGCAGCCAAGCGGGAGGGGGAGACGAGCAGTACTTC	CASSQAGGGDEQYF	many	TRBV3-1	TRBJ2-7	TRBD2
TGTGCCAGCAGCTCCGAAGCGGGACTCTTGTCTCAGTACTTC	CASSSEAGLLSQYF	many	TRBV7-2	TRBJ2-4	TRBD2
TGTGCCAGCAAAGACAGGGGAAGCAATCAGCCCCAGCATTTT	CASKDRGSNQPQHF	many	TRBV5-4	TRBJ1-5	TRBD1
TGCGCCAGCAGCCCGGGGACTAGCGGGACCGATCCCGCCTACAATGAGCAGTTCTTC	CASSPGTSGTDPAYNEQFF	.	TRBV10-1	TRBJ2-1	TRBD2
TGTGCCAGCAGTGAATATAACCGCGGCACCGGGGAGCTGTTTTTT	CASSEYNRGTGELFF	many	TRBV25-1	TRBJ2-2	.
TGCAGTGCCTCCCACGCGTCTAGCGGGGATACGCAGTATTTT	CSASHASSGDTQYF	many	TRBV20-1	TRBJ2-3	TRBD2
TGTGCCAGTAGCCACTACCAAGAGACCCAGTACTTC	CASSHYQETQYF	many	TRBV19	TRBJ2-5	.
TGTGCCAGCAGTTTAGTGGGCTTCCTAGAAGAGACCCAGTACTTC	CASSLVGFLEETQYF	many	TRBV12-3/TRBV12-4	TRBJ2-5	.
TGTGCCAGCAGCCGGGACTATGACTACGAGCAGTACTTC	CASSRDYDYEQYF	many	TRBV6-2/TRBV6-3	TRBJ2-7	TRBD2
TGTGCCAGCACCCAGGCGGACCTGGTCGGGGAGCAGTACTTC	CASTQADLVGEQYF	many	TRBV12-3/TRBV12-4	TRBJ2-7	.
TGTGCCAGCAGTTTATGGCGGGGTGAGACCCAGTACTTC	CASSLWRGETQYF	many	TRBV27	TRBJ2-5	.
TGTGCTAGCAGCTCCTCGGCCCCCGGGACTAGCGGTATCACAGATACGCAGTATTTT	CASSSSAPGTSGITDTQYF	many	TRBV7-7	TRBJ2-3	TRBD2
TGTGCAAGTCGCTTAGCGAGACAGGTGGGCGAAGCTTTCTTT	CASRLARQVGEAFF	.	TRBV12-2	TRBJ1-1	.
TGCAGCGTGGGAACAGGGACCCCCAATCAGCCCCAGCATTTT	CSVGTGTPNQPQHF	few	TRBV29-1	TRBJ1-5	.
TGTGCCAGCAGCATGGGGACTAGCGGGGGCAATGAGCAGTTCTTC	CASSMGTSGGNEQFF	many	TRBV13	TRBJ2-1	TRBD2
TGTGCCAGCAGTGAGACAGGGGGGCACACCGGGGAGCTGTTTTTT	CASSETGGHTGELFF	many	TRBV28	TRBJ2-2	TRBD1
TGTGCCAGCAGCTTAGCTGACTACGAGCAGTACTTC	CASSLADYEQYF	many	TRBV11-2	TRBJ2-7	.
TGTGCCTGGAGTGTCGGACAGTGGAACACTGAAGCTTTCTTT	CAWSVGQWNTEAFF	many	TRBV30	TRBJ1-1	.
TGTGCCAGCAGTTACGCGCGGGACTCTGGGGCCAACGTCCTGACTTTC	CASSYARDSGANVLTF	many	TRBV6-5	TRBJ2-6	.
TGTGCCACCTCTACCGGGACAGGGGCACTATCGGGTCAGCCCCAGCATTTT	CATSTGTGALSGQPQHF	.	TRBV6-5	TRBJ1-5	TRBD1
TGTGCCAGCAGTTACCCAACGAGCGGGAGGGGCAATGAGCAGTTCTTC	CASSYPTSGRGNEQFF	few	TRBV6-2/TRBV6-3	TRBJ2-1	TRBD2
TGTGCCAGCAGTTGGGGGACCCCCGAGCAGTACTTC	CASSWGTPEQYF	.	TRBV6-2/TRBV6-3	TRBJ2-7	.
TGTGCCAGCAGCTTCGGAGGGGAATACAATGAGCAGTTCTTC	CASSFGGEYNEQFF	many	TRBV6-2/TRBV6-3	TRBJ2-1	.
TGTGCCAGCAGCCAAGGGATGGGCTCCTATAATTCACCCCTCCACTTT	CASSQGMGSYNSPLHF	many	TRBV6-1	TRBJ1-6	.
TGTGCCAGCAGCTTAGGCGAGTTGCGGGAGCAATCAGATACGCAGTATTTT	CASSLGELREQSDTQYF	.	TRBV13	TRBJ2-3	TRBD2